A selection of T cell receptor beta chains follows, all from one sample in a study of T-cell reconstitution after alpha-beta-depleted transplantation in children. MiXCR, run by TCRdb on the PCR reads, gives a single entry per CDR3 protein. The table lists about 590,000 distinct CDR3 sequences, under 15% of them singletons, with approximately 2.1% in the top ten. Sequencing used PBMCs, mostly from graft donor cells, obtained 360 days after TCRalphabeta/CD19-depleted stem cell transplant. The receptors shown here come from a male patient under 18 who had a stem cell transplant for acute myeloid leukemia, so the T cells may come from the graft donor. The CDR3 runs from the conserved cysteine through the conserved F or W. A D gene is named only where the DNA matches it firmly. Where a row states a size, it is once, few, many or the class of an expanded clone; other rows omit it.

clone_size j_call v_call d_call cdr3_aa cdr3_nt
many TRBJ2-5 TRBV5-1 . CASSLVSEETQYF TGCGCCAGCAGCTTGGTATCCGAAGAGACCCAGTACTTC
. TRBJ2-3 TRBV3-1 . CASSVQDSSRTDTQYF TGTGCCAGCAGCGTACAGGACAGTTCACGCACAGATACGCAGTATTTT
few TRBJ2-1 TRBV15 TRBD2 CATTGGLAYNEQFF TGTGCCACCACCGGGGGACTAGCCTACAATGAGCAGTTCTTC
. TRBJ1-6 TRBV28 . CASSLNQVYNSPLHF TGTGCCAGCAGTTTAAACCAAGTTTATAATTCACCCCTCCACTTT
. TRBJ2-7 TRBV28 . CASSTGVGYEQYF TGTGCCAGCAGCACAGGAGTTGGTTACGAGCAGTACTTC
few TRBJ2-1 TRBV7-6 TRBD2 CASSLRGLAGNNEQFF TGTGCCAGCAGCCTCAGGGGACTAGCGGGAAACAATGAGCAGTTCTTC
few TRBJ1-2 TRBV27 . CASKIRGENGYTF TGTGCCAGCAAAATCCGTGGGGAAAATGGCTACACCTTC
. TRBJ2-1 TRBV20-1 . CSARGWGSQFPSSYNEQFF TGCAGTGCTAGAGGTTGGGGCAGCCAGTTCCCGAGCTCCTACAATGAGCAGTTCTTC
many TRBJ2-1 TRBV7-8 TRBD2 CASSAPGRERGQFF TGTGCCAGCAGCGCCCCGGGGCGGGAGCGAGGCCAGTTCTTC
. TRBJ2-2 TRBV27 . CASSILPLNTGELFF TGTGCCAGCAGTATCCTTCCTCTGAACACCGGGGAGCTGTTTTTT
. TRBJ2-1 TRBV6-2/TRBV6-3 . CASSNGWGIYNEQFF TGTGCCAGCAGTAACGGGTGGGGCATCTACAATGAGCAGTTCTTC
. TRBJ2-1 TRBV7-3 TRBD2 CASSSPSGRNEQFF TGTGCCAGCAGCTCCCCATCCGGGAGGAATGAGCAGTTCTTC
. TRBJ2-3 TRBV29-1 TRBD2 CSVPAGVPDTQYF TGCAGCGTTCCGGCGGGAGTGCCAGATACGCAGTATTTT
few TRBJ2-3 TRBV20-1 . CSARAGDTQYF TGCAGTGCTAGAGCAGGAGATACGCAGTATTTT
. TRBJ2-7 TRBV15 . CATSRDPRDAYEQYF TGTGCCACCAGCAGAGATCCCAGGGATGCCTACGAGCAGTACTTC
many TRBJ2-3 TRBV7-2 TRBD1 CASSLAAGTGRTDTQYF TGTGCCAGCAGCTTAGCTGCCGGGACAGGGAGGACAGATACGCAGTATTTT
. TRBJ2-5 TRBV12-5 . CASGSRGKETQYF TGTGCTAGTGGTTCCAGGGGTAAAGAGACCCAGTACTTC
many TRBJ2-7 TRBV9 . CASSVGGEQYF TGTGCCAGCAGCGTCGGCGGCGAGCAGTACTTC
. TRBJ2-3 TRBV27 TRBD2 CASSFYSFGLAGDSDTQYF TGTGCCAGCAGTTTCTACTCCTTTGGACTAGCGGGAGATTCGGATACGCAGTATTTT
few TRBJ2-1 TRBV2 TRBD2 CATPNGRGNEQFF TGTGCCACCCCTAACGGGAGGGGAAATGAGCAGTTCTTC